This T cell receptor (beta chain) originates from a study of blood T cell repertoires in COVID-19. Some clones are missing from TCRdb's copy, which holds only in-frame ones; the method was immunoSEQ multiplex PCR. Of some 400,000 clones in the sample, under 90% are singletons; the top ten hold 1.5% to 2%. V gave up 6 bases and J gave up 0 bases; unmatched junction bases: 6. From germline, CDR1 is MNHEY and CDR2 SVGAGI. This CDR3 comprises 15 residues. The rearrangement joins TRBV6-5 to TRBJ2-3, with 7 bases fitting TRBD1. The sequencing input was PBMCs or T cells enriched from blood (not recorded which). The sequence was collected from a young woman who had recovered from COVID-19. The DNA of the CDR3 is TGTGCCAGCAGAAGACAGGGACGTAGCACAGATACGCAGTATTTT. Protein sequence: CASRRQGRSTDTQYF.